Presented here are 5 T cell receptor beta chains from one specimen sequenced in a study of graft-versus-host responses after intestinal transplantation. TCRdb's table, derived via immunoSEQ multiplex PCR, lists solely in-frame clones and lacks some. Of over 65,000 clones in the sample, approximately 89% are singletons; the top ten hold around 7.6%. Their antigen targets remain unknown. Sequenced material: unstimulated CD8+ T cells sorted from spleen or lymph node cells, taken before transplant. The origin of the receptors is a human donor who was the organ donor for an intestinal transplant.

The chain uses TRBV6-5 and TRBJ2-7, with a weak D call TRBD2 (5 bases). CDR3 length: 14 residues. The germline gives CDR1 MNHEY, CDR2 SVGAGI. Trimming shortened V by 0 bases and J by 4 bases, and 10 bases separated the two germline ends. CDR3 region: CASSYSAGTYEQYF. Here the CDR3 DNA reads TGTGCCAGCAGTTACTCCGCGGGTACTTACGAGCAGTACTTC.

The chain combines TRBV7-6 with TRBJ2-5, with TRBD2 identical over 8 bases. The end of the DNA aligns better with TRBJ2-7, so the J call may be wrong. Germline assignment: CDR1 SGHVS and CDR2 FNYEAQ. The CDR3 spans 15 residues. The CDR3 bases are TGTGCCAGCAGCTTAGCGCTCGGGGGGGGCTACGAGCAGTACTTC. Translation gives CASSLALGGGYEQYF.

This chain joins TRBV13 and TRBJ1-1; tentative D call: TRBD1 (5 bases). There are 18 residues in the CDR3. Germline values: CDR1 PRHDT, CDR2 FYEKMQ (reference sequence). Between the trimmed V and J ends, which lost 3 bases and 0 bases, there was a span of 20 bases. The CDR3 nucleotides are TGTGCCAGCAGCTTTTCTGTCAGGTCGGGGGAAATGAACACTGAAGCTTTCTTT. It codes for CASSFSVRSGEMNTEAFF. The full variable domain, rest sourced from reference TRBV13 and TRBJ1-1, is AAGVIQSPRHLIKEKRETATLKCYPIPRHDTVYWYQQGPGQDPQFLISFYEKMQSDKGSIPDRFSAQQFSDYHSELNMSSLELGDSALYFCASSFSVRSGEMNTEAFFGQGTRLTVV.

Here the CDR3 reads CAISARRAPAKNIQYF. The CDR3 DNA reads as TGTGCCATCAGCGCCCGACGAGCTCCAGCCAAAAACATTCAGTACTTC. J is TRBJ2-4 and V is TRBV10-3, with D uncertain. The CDR3 consists of 16 residues. The germline CDR1 and CDR2 sequences are ENHRY and SYGVKD. The ends were cut back, 6 bases at V and 0 bases at J, with 15 bases in the middle.

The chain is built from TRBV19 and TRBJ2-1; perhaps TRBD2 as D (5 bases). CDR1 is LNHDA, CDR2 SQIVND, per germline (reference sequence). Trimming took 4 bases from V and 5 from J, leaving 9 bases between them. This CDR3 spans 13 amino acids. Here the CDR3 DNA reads TGTGCCAGTAGTAGGGCGGGTAACAATGAGCAGTTCTTC. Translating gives CASSRAGNNEQFF.